These 21 T cell receptor beta chains were sequenced from one sample in a study of T cell responses to AZD1222 COVID-19 vaccine. Profiling relied on immunoSEQ multiplex PCR, and the TCRdb table lists in-frame clones only, not all of them. The table shows about 150,000 clones, with more than 85% occurring only once. The sequences come from peripheral blood, collected on day 0 of AZD1222 vaccination. The receptors were gathered from an adult in good health.

The chain uses TRBV30 and TRBJ1-4, with D perhaps matching TRBD1 (5 bases). The CDR3 runs 13 residues. V shed 7 bases and J shed 4 bases, with 13 bases lying between them. From germline, CDR1 is GTSNPN and CDR2 SVGIG (reference sequence). The CDR3 loop is CASKGLINEKLFF. The CDR3, as DNA: TGTGCCTCGAAGGGACTCATTAATGAAAAACTGTTTTTT.

This chain connects TRBV15 to TRBJ1-6, with D maybe TRBD1 (6 bases). The CDR3 runs to 14 residues. Germline CDR1 LNHNV, CDR2 YYDKDF (reference sequence). V lost 5 bases and J lost 8, with 13 bases in between. CDR3: CATSVQGSDSPLHF. The DNA for the CDR3 is TGTGCCACCAGCGTCCAGGGGTCAGATTCACCCCTCCACTTT.

The chain carries TRBV25-1 and TRBJ2-5; 8 bases map to TRBD1. The CDR3 contains 15 residues. V shed 2 bases, J shed 5 bases, and the junction held 7 bases outside the gene matches. CDR1 is MGHDK, CDR2 SYGVNS, per germline. DNA of the CDR3: TGTGCCAGCAGTGAAGGACAGGGAATAGAGGAGACCCAGTACTTC. Protein product: CASSEGQGIEETQYF.

The V gene is TRBV9, the J gene TRBJ1-4; D perhaps matches TRBD1 (6 bases). The CDR3 runs to 15 residues. The germline V and J ends were trimmed by 1 base and 3 bases, with 10 bases remaining between them. CDR1 and CDR2 from the germline V gene are SGDLS and YYNGEE. The CDR3 DNA reads as TGTGCCAGCAGCGTACAGGCAGGGGCTAATGAAAAACTGTTTTTT. It specifies CASSVQAGANEKLFF.

This clone was seen once. The rearrangement links TRBV9 to TRBJ2-7, with 7 bases that match TRBD1. V lost 4 bases and J lost 2; bases outside the gene matches: 6. The CDR3 length is 14 residues. Germline loops: CDR1 SGDLS, CDR2 YYNGEE. This CDR3 is CASSPGQLTYEQYF. The DNA of the CDR3 is TGTGCCAGCAGCCCGGGACAGTTAACCTACGAGCAGTACTTC.

The V and J genes are TRBV10-1 and TRBJ2-5, with no clear D. The germline V gene has CDR1 WNHNN and CDR2 SYGVQD (reference sequence). The length of the CDR3 is 12 residues. V shed 2 bases and J shed 5 bases, with 6 bases lying between them. Written as DNA, the CDR3 is TGCGCCAGCAGTGAGAATCTGGAGACCCAGTACTTC. Translation gives CASSENLETQYF.

This clone is a singleton in its sample. This chain links TRBV30 with TRBJ1-5; TRBD1 might be the D (6 bases). This CDR3 contains 14 residues. V shed 0 bases and J shed 3 bases, with 9 bases lying between them. In germline, CDR1 is GTSNPN, CDR2 SVGIG (reference sequence). Here the CDR3 reads CAWSVGDTNQPQHF. The CDR3 region has the DNA TGTGCCTGGAGTGTAGGGGACACCAATCAGCCCCAGCATTTT. The full variable domain, its missing parts supplied by reference TRBV30 and TRBJ1-5, is SQTIHQWPATLVQPVGSPLSLECTVEGTSNPNLYWYRQAAGRGLQLLFYSVGIGQISSEVPQNLSASRPQDRQFILSSKKLLLSDSGFYLCAWSVGDTNQPQHFGDGTRLSIL.

The chain uses TRBV25-1 and TRBJ1-2; D perhaps matches TRBD1 (6 bases). Germline V gene sequence: CDR1 MGHDK, CDR2 SYGVNS. The CDR3 consists of 14 residues. Trimming shortened V by 1 base and J by 5 bases, and 11 bases separated the two germline ends. The CDR3 protein is CASSESRGRYGYTF. CDR3 DNA: TGTGCCAGCAGTGAATCCAGGGGACGATATGGCTACACCTTC.

This chain connects TRBV2 to TRBJ2-1; D gene ambiguous. Deletions cut 3 bases from V and 14 bases from J, with 11 bases between. Germline assignment: CDR1 SNHLY and CDR2 FYNNEI. The CDR3 has 11 amino acids. The CDR3 is CASSEDQKEFF. CDR3 nucleotides: TGTGCCAGCAGTGAGGATCAGAAGGAGTTCTTC.

The chain links TRBV30 to TRBJ1-2; no definite D call. Deletions cut 8 bases from V and 2 bases from J, with 15 bases between. Germline CDR1 is GTSNPN and CDR2 is SVGIG (reference sequence). CDR3 length equals 13 residues. CDR3 sequence reads: CAGVARANYGYTF. In DNA form, the CDR3 reads TGTGCCGGGGTCGCGAGGGCCAACTATGGCTACACCTTC. Combining the CDR3 with reference TRBV30 and TRBJ1-2 gives the whole variable domain SQTIHQWPATLVQPVGSPLSLECTVEGTSNPNLYWYRQAAGRGLQLLFYSVGIGQISSEVPQNLSASRPQDRQFILSSKKLLLSDSGFYLCAGVARANYGYTFGSGTRLTVV.

The chain recombines TRBV2 with TRBJ2-3; D is uncertain. In germline, CDR1 is SNHLY, CDR2 FYNNEI. The V gene lost 6 bases and the J gene lost 6 bases, with 10 bases spanning the gap. There are 12 residues in the CDR3. CDR3 nucleotides: TGTGCCAGCAGCGCAATGGGGGATACGCAGTATTTT. Translating it yields CASSAMGDTQYF.

This clone was seen just once. CDR3 region: CAWNLPGTGVLGYTF. Here the CDR3 DNA reads TGTGCCTGGAACCTGCCCGGGACAGGGGTTCTTGGCTACACCTTC. This rearrangement joins TRBV30 to TRBJ1-2; 10 nucleotides match TRBD1. The length of the CDR3 is 15 residues. CDR1 is GTSNPN, CDR2 SVGIG, per germline (reference sequence). The junction had 12 bases not matched to a gene; V was cut back by 4 bases and J by 7 bases. Supplemented by reference TRBV30 and TRBJ1-2, the full variable domain reads SQTIHQWPATLVQPVGSPLSLECTVEGTSNPNLYWYRQAAGRGLQLLFYSVGIGQISSEVPQNLSASRPQDRQFILSSKKLLLSDSGFYLCAWNLPGTGVLGYTFGSGTRLTVV.

V and J are TRBV15 and TRBJ2-7, with TRBD2 matching over 9 bases. The V and J ends lost 7 bases and 4 bases, in that order; junction bases with no gene match: 8. Looked up from germline, CDR1 is LNHNV and CDR2 is YYDKDF (reference sequence). This CDR3 has 14 amino acids. The CDR3 DNA is TGTGCCACCACCCCGGGACTAGCTAGATACGAGCAGTACTTC. Its protein product is CATTPGLARYEQYF.

The chain links TRBV6-5 to TRBJ1-5; D is uncertain. Germline CDR1 reads MNHEY; CDR2 reads SVGAGI. Trimming took off 0 bases at V and 0 bases at J, with 6 bases between the two ends. The CDR3 totals 15 residues. CDR3: CASSYSASSNQPQHF. CDR3 bases: TGTGCCAGCAGTTACTCGGCCAGTAGCAATCAGCCCCAGCATTTT.

V gene TRBV25-1 combines with J gene TRBJ1-1; D gene unclear. The V end was cut by 5 bases, the J end by 3 bases, with 13 bases between. The V gene's germline CDR1 is MGHDK and CDR2 SYGVNS. The CDR3 length is 14 residues. CDR3 sequence: CASSPGSGYTEAFF. The CDR3 bases are TGTGCCAGCAGTCCTGGGAGCGGCTACACTGAAGCTTTCTTT.

This chain uses TRBV30 with TRBJ2-7; the D is unclear. This CDR3 has 14 amino acids. Germline V lookup: CDR1 GTSNPN, CDR2 SVGIG (reference sequence). Trimming stripped 0 bases from V and 2 bases from J, with 11 bases between. The CDR3 loop is CAWSVGSATYEQYF. The DNA for the CDR3 is TGTGCCTGGAGTGTAGGGTCAGCAACCTACGAGCAGTACTTC.

The chain links TRBV29-1 to TRBJ2-3; D possibly corresponds to TRBD2 (6 bases). This CDR3 has 14 amino acids. V lost 5 bases to trimming and J lost 2 bases, with 14 bases between them. In germline, CDR1 is SQVTM, CDR2 ANQGSEA. The CDR3 here is CSVWGGDFTDTQYF. CDR3 bases: TGCAGCGTTTGGGGCGGGGACTTCACAGATACGCAGTATTTT.

This chain uses TRBV11-2 with TRBJ2-2; D perhaps matches TRBD1 (6 bases). CDR1 is SGHAT and CDR2 is FQNNGV in the germline V gene. CDR3 length: 16 residues. Trimming removed 3 bases from V and 0 bases from J, with 11 bases in between. The CDR3: CASSLRGSTNTGELFF. CDR3 DNA: TGTGCCAGCAGCTTGAGGGGGAGCACGAACACCGGGGAGCTGTTTTTT.

Only one count was recorded for this clone. The rearrangement joins TRBV18 to TRBJ2-7; 7 positions match TRBD2. CDR3 length: 16 residues. V lost 3 bases and J lost 7; bases outside the gene matches: 15. Germline lookup yields CDR1 KGHSH and CDR2 LQKENI. CDR3 coding DNA: TGTGCCAGCTCACCGGGGGGAGGGGAGTTACTTGAAGAGCAGTACTTC. Its protein is CASSPGGGELLEEQYF.

This chain links TRBV5-6 with TRBJ1-1, with D possibly matching TRBD1 (6 bases). This CDR3 is 11 amino acids long. Germline-derived CDR1 and CDR2 are SGHDT and YYEEEE. V dropped 6 bases and J dropped 10 bases, with 13 bases sitting between them. The CDR3 loop is CASIRDIIAFF. In nucleotides, the CDR3 is TGTGCCAGCATCCGGGACATTATAGCTTTCTTT.

The CDR3 reads CASSSANRENGYTF. The CDR3 nucleotides are TGCGCCAGCAGCTCGGCAAACAGGGAGAATGGCTACACCTTC. This chain uses TRBV5-1 with TRBJ1-2, with D possibly being TRBD1 (6 bases). The CDR3 length is 14 residues. Germline-derived CDR1 and CDR2 are SGHRS and YFSETQ. V shed 3 bases and J shed 6 bases, with 15 bases lying between them.